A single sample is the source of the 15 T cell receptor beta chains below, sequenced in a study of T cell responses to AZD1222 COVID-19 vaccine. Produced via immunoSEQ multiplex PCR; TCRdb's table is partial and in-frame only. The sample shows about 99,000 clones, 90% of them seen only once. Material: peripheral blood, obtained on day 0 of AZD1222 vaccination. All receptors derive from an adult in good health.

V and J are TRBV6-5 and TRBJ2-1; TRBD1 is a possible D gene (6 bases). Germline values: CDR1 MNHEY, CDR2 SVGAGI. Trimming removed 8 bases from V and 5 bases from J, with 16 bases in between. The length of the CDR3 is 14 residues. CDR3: CASLPTGTNNEQFF. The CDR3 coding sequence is TGTGCCAGCTTACCTACCGGGACAAACAATGAGCAGTTCTTC.

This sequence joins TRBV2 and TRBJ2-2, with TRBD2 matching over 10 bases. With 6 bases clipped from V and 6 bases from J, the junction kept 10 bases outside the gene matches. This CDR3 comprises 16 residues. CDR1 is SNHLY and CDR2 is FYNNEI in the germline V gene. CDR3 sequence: CASSLRVAGGAGELFF. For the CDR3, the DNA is TGTGCCAGCAGCTTAAGGGTAGCGGGGGGCGCCGGGGAGCTGTTTTTT. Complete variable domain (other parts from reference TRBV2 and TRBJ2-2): EPEVTQTPSHQVTQMGQEVILRCVPISNHLYFYWYRQILGQKVEFLVSFYNNEISEKSEIFDDQFSVERPDGSNFTLKIRSTKLEDSAMYFCASSLRVAGGAGELFFGEGSRLTVL.

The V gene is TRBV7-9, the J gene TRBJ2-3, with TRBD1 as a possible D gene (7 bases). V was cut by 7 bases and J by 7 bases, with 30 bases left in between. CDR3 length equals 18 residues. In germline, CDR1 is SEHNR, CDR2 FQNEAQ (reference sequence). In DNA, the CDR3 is TGTGCCAGCATCAGACCCTTTGAGGGGGCCTGGGAGGTCAATACGCAGTATTTT. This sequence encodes CASIRPFEGAWEVNTQYF.

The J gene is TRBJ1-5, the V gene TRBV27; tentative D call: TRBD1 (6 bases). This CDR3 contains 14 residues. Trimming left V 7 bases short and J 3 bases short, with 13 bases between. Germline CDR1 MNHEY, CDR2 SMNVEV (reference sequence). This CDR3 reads CASKFRDTNQPQHF. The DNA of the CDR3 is TGTGCCAGCAAGTTTAGGGACACCAATCAGCCCCAGCATTTT.

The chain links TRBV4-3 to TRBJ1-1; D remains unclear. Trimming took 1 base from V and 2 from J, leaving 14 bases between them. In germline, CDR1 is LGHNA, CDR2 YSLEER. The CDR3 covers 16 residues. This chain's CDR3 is CASSQAGISGNTEAFF. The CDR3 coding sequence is TGCGCCAGCAGCCAAGCCGGAATTTCGGGAAACACTGAAGCTTTCTTT.

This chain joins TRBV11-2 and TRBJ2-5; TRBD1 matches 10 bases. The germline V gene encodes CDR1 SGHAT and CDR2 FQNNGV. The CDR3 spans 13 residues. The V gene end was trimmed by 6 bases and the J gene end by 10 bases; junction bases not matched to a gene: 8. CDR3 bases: TGTGCCAGCAGTCGACAGGGGGCAGGCGGCCAGTACTTC. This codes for CASSRQGAGGQYF.

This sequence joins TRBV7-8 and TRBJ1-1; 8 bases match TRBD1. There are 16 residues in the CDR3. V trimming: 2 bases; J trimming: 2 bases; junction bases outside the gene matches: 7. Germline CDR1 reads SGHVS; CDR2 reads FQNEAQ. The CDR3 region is CASSLYPTGENTEAFF. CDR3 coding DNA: TGTGCCAGCAGCTTATACCCGACAGGGGAAAACACTGAAGCTTTCTTT.

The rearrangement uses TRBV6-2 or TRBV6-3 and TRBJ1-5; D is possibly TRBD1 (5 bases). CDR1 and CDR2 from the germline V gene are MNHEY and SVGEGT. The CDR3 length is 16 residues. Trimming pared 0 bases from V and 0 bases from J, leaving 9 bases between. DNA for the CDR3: TGTGCCAGCAGTTACTCGCAGGGTTTTAGCAATCAGCCCCAGCATTTT. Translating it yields CASSYSQGFSNQPQHF.

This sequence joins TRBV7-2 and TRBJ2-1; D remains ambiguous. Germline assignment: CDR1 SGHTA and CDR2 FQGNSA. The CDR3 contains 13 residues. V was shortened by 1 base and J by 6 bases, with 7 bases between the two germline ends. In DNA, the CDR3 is TGTGCCAGCAGCTTAGTGGGCCTCAATGAGCAGTTCTTC. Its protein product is CASSLVGLNEQFF.

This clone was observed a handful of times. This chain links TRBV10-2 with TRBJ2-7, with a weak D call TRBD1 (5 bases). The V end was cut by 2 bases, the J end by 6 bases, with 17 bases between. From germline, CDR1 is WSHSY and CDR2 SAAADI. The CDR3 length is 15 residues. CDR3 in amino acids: CASSEARTKTAEQYF. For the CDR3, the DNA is TGCGCCAGCAGTGAGGCGAGGACAAAGACGGCCGAGCAGTACTTC.

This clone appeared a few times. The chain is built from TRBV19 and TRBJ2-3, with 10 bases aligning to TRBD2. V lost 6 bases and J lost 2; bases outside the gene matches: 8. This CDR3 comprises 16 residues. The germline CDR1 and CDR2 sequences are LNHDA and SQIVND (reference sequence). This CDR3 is CASRGTSAGHTDTQYF. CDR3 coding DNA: TGTGCCAGTAGGGGGACTAGCGCGGGCCACACAGATACGCAGTATTTT.

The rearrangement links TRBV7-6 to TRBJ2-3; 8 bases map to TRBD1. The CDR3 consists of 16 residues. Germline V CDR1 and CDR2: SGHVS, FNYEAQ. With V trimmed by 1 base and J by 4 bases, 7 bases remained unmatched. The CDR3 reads CASSLVRTGSADTQYF. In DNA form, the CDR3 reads TGTGCCAGCAGCTTAGTTAGGACAGGGAGTGCAGATACGCAGTATTTT.

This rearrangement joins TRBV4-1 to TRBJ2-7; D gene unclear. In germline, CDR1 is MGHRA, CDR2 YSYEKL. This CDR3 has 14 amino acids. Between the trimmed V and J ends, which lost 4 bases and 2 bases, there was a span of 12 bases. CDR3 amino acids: CASSRTPITYEQYF. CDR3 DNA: TGCGCCAGCAGCCGGACGCCAATAACCTACGAGCAGTACTTC.

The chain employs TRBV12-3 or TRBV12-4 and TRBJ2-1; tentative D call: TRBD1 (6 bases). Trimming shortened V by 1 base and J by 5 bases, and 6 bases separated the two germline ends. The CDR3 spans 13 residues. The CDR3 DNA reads TGTGCCAGCAGTTTAGGGGGGCACAATGAGCAGTTCTTC. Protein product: CASSLGGHNEQFF.

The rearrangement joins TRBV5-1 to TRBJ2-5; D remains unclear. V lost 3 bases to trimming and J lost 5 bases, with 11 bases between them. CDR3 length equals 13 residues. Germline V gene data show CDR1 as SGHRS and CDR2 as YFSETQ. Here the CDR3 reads CASSSPGEETQYF. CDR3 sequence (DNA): TGCGCCAGCAGCTCCCCCGGCGAGGAGACCCAGTACTTC.